This T cell receptor beta chain was observed in a study of regulatory T cells in long-lasting Graves disease. Study overall: The term persistent Graves' disease signified upward of 5 years on antithyroid drugs with positive TSH receptor antibodies.

This CDR3 comprises 15 residues. Deletions cut 7 bases from V and 8 bases from J, with 20 bases between. The germline CDR1 and CDR2 sequences are MDHEN and SYDVKM. Stated time point: persistent/refractory GD, antithyroid drugs over 5 years with positive TRAb. The TCR library was prepared using RNA isolated from PBMCs. About this clonotype itself: The antigen is unknown.

Overall study findings and caveats: Lower TCR diversity characterized persistent Graves' patients relative to newly diagnosed patients.

Construction of TCR beta libraries relied on iRepertoire HTBI primers and on Arm-PCR targeting CDR3 regions. One entry per CDR3 protein results from TCRdb running MiXCR on the multiplex PCR reads. The profile shows 700,000 or so distinct CDR3 sequences, 25% to 35% of them singletons. Sequences were derived from peripheral blood mononuclear cells (PBMCs), sampled when the disease was refractory, from a patient treated with antithyroid drugs. The sequence was collected from a female donor with Graves disease. The genes are TRBV28 and TRBJ1-4, with D perhaps TRBD1 (6 bases). The CDR3 here is CASNSLGGAGEKLFF. In DNA, the CDR3 is TGTGCCAGCAACTCCCTCGGGGGGGCGGGGGAAAAACTGTTTTTT.